This TCR beta chain emerged from a study of cytomegalovirus exposure and HLA in healthy donors. The PCR made use of 60 Vbeta and 13 Jbeta primers. Generated by immunoSEQ multiplex PCR, the TCRdb table keeps only in-frame clones and is missing some. The profile shows roughly 200,000 clones, about 82% of them singletons. The CDR3 length is 15 residues. The TCR comes from a young man in good health and CMV-seronegative. Material for sequencing was PBMCs. The V and J genes are TRBV12-2 and TRBJ1-3. TRBV12-2 is a pseudogene. CDR3 loop: CASRREGGEGNTIYF. The CDR3 coding sequence is TGTGCAAGTCGCCGGGAGGGGGGCGAAGGAAACACCATATATTTT.